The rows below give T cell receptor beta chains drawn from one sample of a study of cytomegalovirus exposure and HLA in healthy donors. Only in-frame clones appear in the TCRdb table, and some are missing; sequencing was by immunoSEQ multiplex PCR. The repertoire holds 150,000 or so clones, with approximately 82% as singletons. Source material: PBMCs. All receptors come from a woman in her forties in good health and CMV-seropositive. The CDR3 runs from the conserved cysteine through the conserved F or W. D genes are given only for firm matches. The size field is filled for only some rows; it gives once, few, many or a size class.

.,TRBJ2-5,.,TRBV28,TGTGCCAGCAGTTTAATGACTAGTAGGAAGACCCAGTACTTC,CASSLMTSRKTQYF
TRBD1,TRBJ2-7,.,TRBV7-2,TGTGCCAGCAGCTTAGGAGCAGGGGGCGCTAATTACGAGCAGTACTTC,CASSLGAGGANYEQYF
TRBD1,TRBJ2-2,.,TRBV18,TGTGCCAGCTCACCGGGACAGGGCCTCGACACCGGGGAGCTGTTTTTT,CASSPGQGLDTGELFF
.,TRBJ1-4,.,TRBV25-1,TGTGCCAGCAGTACCGGGAGGGTCTTTAATGAAAAACTGTTTTTT,CASSTGRVFNEKLFF
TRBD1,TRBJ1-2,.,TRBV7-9,TGTTCCAGCAGCTTAGCCAGGGACAGGGTTGGCTATGGCTACACCTTC,CSSSLARDRVGYGYTF
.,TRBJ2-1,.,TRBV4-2,TGTGCCAGCAGCCAAGATCGGACAGCCTACAATGAGCAGTTCTTC,CASSQDRTAYNEQFF
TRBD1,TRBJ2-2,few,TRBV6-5,TGTGCCAGCAGTTTTGGACAGGGTAGAAACACCGGGGAGCTGTTTTTT,CASSFGQGRNTGELFF
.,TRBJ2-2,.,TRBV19,TGTGCCAGTAGTATTAGTATCACCGGGGAGCTGTTTTTT,CASSISITGELFF
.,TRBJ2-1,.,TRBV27,TGTGCCAGCAGTTTATCCCCCGTTGCGGTCGGCAGTGTCCCCACAATTCTTGAGCAGTTCTTC,CASSLSPVAVGSVPTILEQFF
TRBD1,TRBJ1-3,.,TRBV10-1,TGCGCCAGCAATCAACAGGGGATAAGCTCTGGAAACACCATATATTTT,CASNQQGISSGNTIYF
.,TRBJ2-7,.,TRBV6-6,TGTGCCAGCAGGGGGCCCGCCTACGAGCAGTACTTC,CASRGPAYEQYF
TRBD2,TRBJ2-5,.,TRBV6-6,TGTGCCAGCAGTTACTCGGGGGGGCAAGAGACCCAGTACTTC,CASSYSGGQETQYF
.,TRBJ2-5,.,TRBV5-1,TGCGCCAGCAGCTTGGAGTCCGGAGGGGAGACCCAGTACTTC,CASSLESGGETQYF
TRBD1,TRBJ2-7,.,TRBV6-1,TGTGCCAGCAGTGAAGCTACCGGGACAGCCTCCTACGAGCAGTACTTC,CASSEATGTASYEQYF
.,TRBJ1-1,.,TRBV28,TGTGCCAGCAGTTTCTCAGGGGCGGTGTTCGGGGCTTTCTTT,CASSFSGAVFGAFF
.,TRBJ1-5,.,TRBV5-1,TGCGCCAGCAGCTTGGACAGTGGCGGGAATCAGCCCCAGCATTTT,CASSLDSGGNQPQHF
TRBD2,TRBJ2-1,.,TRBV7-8,TGTGCCAGCAGCTTGGTACGACTAGCGGGAAGGATGGATGAGCAGTTCTTC,CASSLVRLAGRMDEQFF
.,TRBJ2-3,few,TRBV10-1,TGCGCCAGCAGTGCGGAAGGGGCGGCAGATACGCAGTATTTT,CASSAEGAADTQYF
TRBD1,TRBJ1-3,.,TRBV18,TGTGCCAGCTCACCTGCTACAGGGGTTTACGGAAACACCATATATTTT,CASSPATGVYGNTIYF
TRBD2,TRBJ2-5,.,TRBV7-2,TGTGCCAGCAGCTTAGTGGCTAGCGGGAGCTTAGAGACCCAGTACTTC,CASSLVASGSLETQYF
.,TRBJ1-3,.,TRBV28,TGTGCCAGCAGCAGGAACAACAGAATAGGAAACACCATATATTTT,CASSRNNRIGNTIYF
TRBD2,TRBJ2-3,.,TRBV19,TGTGCCAGTAGCTCCGGGGGGGATACGCAGTATTTT,CASSSGGDTQYF
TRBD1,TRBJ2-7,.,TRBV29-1,TGCAGCGTTGCCGGTGCGACGACAGGGGCCTACGAGCAGTACTTC,CSVAGATTGAYEQYF
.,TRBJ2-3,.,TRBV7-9,TGTGCCAGCAGCTTAGCTCAGGCCACAGATACGCAGTATTTT,CASSLAQATDTQYF
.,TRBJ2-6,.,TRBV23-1,TGCGCCAGCCTGGGACACCACTCTGGGGCCAACGTCCTGACTTTC,CASLGHHSGANVLTF
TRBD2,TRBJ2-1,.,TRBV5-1,TGCGCCAGCAGCCTAACTAGCGGGGGATACTACAATGAGCAGTTCTTC,CASSLTSGGYYNEQFF
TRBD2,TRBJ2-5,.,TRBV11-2,TGTGCCAGCAGCTACGCCCGCGGACTAGCGGGGACCCAGTACTTC,CASSYARGLAGTQYF
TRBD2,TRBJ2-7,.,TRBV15,TGTGCCACCAGCAGAGAACCCCTAGGGCTAGCGGTTAACTACGAGCAGTACTTC,CATSREPLGLAVNYEQYF